The 3 T cell receptor beta chains reported below all come from one sample, sequenced in a study of T cell repertoires in cytomegalovirus infection. TCRdb recomputed calls from the reads with MiXCR, one row per CDR3 protein. Of about 200,000 distinct CDR3 sequences listed, less than 9.5% were seen once; the top ten hold about 5%. The sample consisted of PBMCs. The origin of the receptors is a human donor in good health (CMV status not recorded). Some clones in this sample may be carry-over from other donors' samples.

The table lists this clonotype with many counts. This chain uses TRBV7-2 with TRBJ2-7, with D possibly matching TRBD2 (6 bases). The germline CDR1 and CDR2 sequences are SGHTA and FQGNSA. Trimming cost V 1 base and J 4 bases, with 8 bases left between them. The CDR3 is made up of 13 amino acids. CDR3 sequence: CASSLGGEYEQYF. CDR3 sequence (DNA): TGTGCCAGCAGCTTAGGCGGGGAATACGAGCAGTACTTC.

This clonotype was counted at least ten times. This chain connects TRBV12-3 or TRBV12-4 to TRBJ1-5; D is ambiguous. V shed 6 bases and J shed 1 base, with 13 bases lying between them. The CDR3 has 15 amino acids. CDR3 amino acids: CASRFTDGSNQPQHF. CDR3 bases: TGTGCCAGCAGGTTTACTGACGGGAGCAATCAGCCCCAGCATTTT.

There are many counts of this clonotype. The J gene is TRBJ2-4, the V gene TRBV7-2, with 7 positions matching TRBD1. With 2 bases clipped from V and 7 bases from J, the junction kept 14 bases outside the gene matches. The CDR3 is made up of 17 amino acids. Germline CDR1 is SGHTA and CDR2 is FQGNSA. The CDR3 coding sequence is TGTGCCAGCAGCTTACGGAAGGGGGCCCTTCTAATGAACATTCAGTACTTC. It encodes CASSLRKGALLMNIQYF.